These 3 T cell receptor beta chains were all obtained from the same sample, sequenced in a study of blood T cell repertoires in COVID-19. Here immunoSEQ multiplex PCR was the method, and the copy in TCRdb shows in-frame clones only, minus some. The top ten hold about 10% of the sample, which has 130,000 or so clones, around nine tenths seen once. Material for sequencing was peripheral blood. Receptor source: a man in his 60s with active or convalescent COVID-19.

This chain links TRBV5-1 with TRBJ1-4, with 9 bases matching TRBD1. The CDR3 runs 17 residues. V trimming: 4 bases; J trimming: 0 bases; junction bases outside the gene matches: 7. Germline CDR1 and CDR2: SGHRS and YFSETQ. CDR3 amino acids: CASSLRDRDATNEKLFF. CDR3 coding DNA: TGCGCCAGCAGCCTCCGGGACAGGGATGCAACTAATGAAAAACTGTTTTTT.

V usage is TRBV29-1 and J usage is TRBJ1-4; D is uncertain. The CDR3 covers 14 residues. The germline gives CDR1 SQVTM, CDR2 ANQGSEA. V was trimmed by 4 bases and J by 0 bases, leaving 9 bases between them. CDR3: CSVGWTATNEKLFF. The CDR3 DNA is TGCAGCGTTGGGTGGACTGCAACTAATGAAAAACTGTTTTTT.

The chain couples TRBV5-5 to TRBJ2-7; D is perhaps TRBD1 (5 bases). Germline loops: CDR1 SGHKS, CDR2 YYEKEE (reference sequence). The CDR3 has 13 residues. Trimming cost V 4 bases and J 3 bases, with 11 bases left between them. The CDR3 reads CASSHTDSYEQYF. Written as DNA, the CDR3 is TGTGCCAGCAGCCACACAGACAGCTACGAGCAGTACTTC.